These 16 T cell receptor beta chains were all obtained from the same sample, sequenced in a study of CD8 T cells in ankylosing spondylitis. TCRdb called the 5' RACE reads again in MiXCR, with one record for every CDR3 protein. The table records 200,000 to 250,000 distinct CDR3 sequences, roughly a tenth of them present only once. The specimen sequenced was blood, either unsorted or a sorted T cell fraction (not recorded which). These receptors all come from a male donor with ankylosing spondylitis or in good health (not recorded which).

This clonotype occurred many times. The chain combines TRBV3-1 with TRBJ1-2, with no clear D. V was clipped by 4 bases and J by 7 bases, with 16 bases between them. The CDR3 runs 14 residues. From germline, CDR1 is LGHDT and CDR2 YNNKEL (reference sequence). CDR3 in DNA: TGTGCCAGCAGCCCGCGGGGAGGAGGTAGTGGCTACACCTTC. Translating it yields CASSPRGGGSGYTF.

This clonotype showed up many times. This sequence joins TRBV12-3 or TRBV12-4 and TRBJ1-2; 7 bases agree with TRBD1. Losses at the gene ends were 2 bases for V and 3 bases for J; bases not matched to a gene: 3. The CDR3 length is 14 residues. CDR3 sequence reads: CASSLTGADYGYTF. The CDR3 DNA sequence: TGTGCCAGCAGTTTAACAGGGGCTGACTATGGCTACACCTTC.

This clonotype was seen at least ten times. The V and J genes are TRBV5-1 and TRBJ2-2, with D hard to call. The CDR3 extends over 15 amino acids. Trimming stripped 5 bases from V and 0 bases from J, with 11 bases between. Germline assignment: CDR1 SGHRS and CDR2 YFSETQ. This CDR3 reads CASSVGRTNTGELFF. In DNA form, the CDR3 reads TGCGCCAGCAGTGTTGGGCGGACGAACACCGGGGAGCTGTTTTTT.

V usage is TRBV3-1 and J usage is TRBJ2-3; no definite D call. From germline, CDR1 is LGHDT and CDR2 YNNKEL (reference sequence). The CDR3 totals 13 residues. The ends were cut back, 1 base at V and 6 bases at J, with 8 bases in the middle. The CDR3 nucleotides are TGTGCCAGCAGCCAAGTCTCCCGGGATACGCAGTATTTT. It yields the protein CASSQVSRDTQYF.

This chain joins TRBV5-1 and TRBJ1-2, with D possibly being TRBD1 (6 bases). This CDR3 has 13 amino acids. V shed 3 bases and J shed 5 bases, with 11 bases lying between them. Per the germline V gene, CDR1 is SGHRS and CDR2 is YFSETQ. DNA of the CDR3: TGCGCCAGCAGCTCGGACAGTACATATGGCTACACCTTC. Its translation is CASSSDSTYGYTF.

In its sample, this clonotype was seen once. The chain couples TRBV5-6 to TRBJ2-1, with D perhaps matching TRBD1 (6 bases). Germline CDR1 reads SGHDT; CDR2 reads YYEEEE. Trimming took 1 base from V and 12 from J, leaving 17 bases between them. The CDR3 runs to 14 residues. The CDR3 sequence is CASSLSGTPTMQFF. In DNA, the CDR3 is TGTGCCAGCAGCTTGTCGGGGACACCTACAATGCAGTTCTTC.

This clonotype was recorded at least ten times. The rearrangement joins TRBV7-3 to TRBJ1-1; D is possibly TRBD1 (5 bases). CDR3 length: 14 amino acids. The germline gives CDR1 SGHTA, CDR2 FQGTGA. V lost 4 bases to trimming and J lost 4 bases, with 13 bases between them. The CDR3 nucleotides are TGTGCCAGCAGCTCCCAGGGCTTCGGCACTGAAGCTTTCTTT. It codes for CASSSQGFGTEAFF.

In this sample, this clonotype turned up many times. The CDR3 is CASSARSGGYTGELFF. Written as DNA, the CDR3 is TGTGCCAGCAGCGCTCGTAGCGGGGGGTATACCGGGGAGCTGTTTTTT. The chain is built from TRBV11-2 and TRBJ2-2, with 10 bases aligning to TRBD2. V trimming: 5 bases; J trimming: 5 bases; junction bases outside the gene matches: 8. CDR3 length: 16 amino acids. CDR1 and CDR2 from the germline V gene are SGHAT and FQNNGV. The whole variable domain, filled in from reference TRBV11-2 and TRBJ2-2, reads EAGVAQSPRYKIIEKRQSVAFWCNPISGHATLYWYQQILGQGPKLLIQFQNNGVVDDSQLPKDRFSAERLKGVDSTLKIQPAKLEDSAVYLCASSARSGGYTGELFFGEGSRLTVL.

This clonotype appeared a few times. The chain has TRBV7-6 and TRBJ2-1, with TRBD2 matching over 7 bases. V was pared by 10 bases and J by 7 bases, with 10 bases of the junction left unmatched. This CDR3 spans 13 amino acids. The germline V gene has CDR1 SGHVS and CDR2 FNYEAQ. CDR3 region: CAITGGSRNEQFF. CDR3 nucleotides: TGTGCCATAACCGGGGGGTCCAGAAATGAGCAGTTCTTC. The full variable domain, rest sourced from reference TRBV7-6 and TRBJ2-1, is GAGVSQSPRYKVTKRGQDVALRCDPISGHVSLYWYRQALGQGPEFLTYFNYEAQQDKSGLPNDRFSAERPEGSISTLTIQRTEQRDSAMYRCAITGGSRNEQFFGPGTRLTVL.

V usage is TRBV19 and J usage is TRBJ1-1; D possibly corresponds to TRBD1 (5 bases). V lost 6 bases to trimming and J lost 1 base, with 9 bases between them. Germline V gene sequence: CDR1 LNHDA, CDR2 SQIVND (reference sequence). The CDR3 covers 13 residues. The CDR3 protein is CASSGAENTEAFF. The CDR3, as DNA: TGTGCCAGTAGCGGGGCGGAGAACACTGAAGCTTTCTTT.

Regarding this clonotype: A read error may explain this, as a much larger clone is one base away. V usage is TRBV3-1 and J usage is TRBJ1-5, with D perhaps matching TRBD1 (6 bases). The end of the DNA is better explained by TRBJ2-3, so the J call may be wrong. The CDR3 length is 14 residues. Per the germline V gene, CDR1 is LGHDT and CDR2 is YNNKEL (reference sequence). This chain's CDR3 is CASSQVRGYQPQYF. The CDR3 DNA reads as TGTGCCAGCAGCCAAGTGAGGGGGTATCAGCCCCAGTATTTT.

This clonotype has a count of ten or more. V gene TRBV12-3 or TRBV12-4 combines with J gene TRBJ2-3, with D tentatively TRBD2 (5 bases). The CDR3 extends over 14 amino acids. Between the trimmed V and J ends, which lost 6 bases and 4 bases, there was a span of 14 bases. CDR3 nucleotides: TGTGCCAGCAGCCGAGGGAAAGGGCCAGATACGCAGTATTTT. It is translated as CASSRGKGPDTQYF.

In its sample, this clonotype was seen many times. The gene calls are TRBV5-1 and TRBJ2-3, with 7 bases matching TRBD2. The V gene's germline CDR1 is SGHRS and CDR2 YFSETQ. V shed 5 bases, J shed 5 bases, and the junction held 8 bases outside the gene matches. This CDR3 is 14 amino acids long. CDR3 DNA: TGCGCCAGCAGTTCGGGGGGAATGGGAGATACGCAGTATTTT. Amino acid sequence: CASSSGGMGDTQYF.

This clonotype was observed a handful of times. The CDR3 reads CASSESWTGGSPLHF. DNA of the CDR3: TGTGCCAGCAGTGAAAGCTGGACAGGCGGGTCACCCCTCCACTTT. The genes are TRBV6-1 and TRBJ1-6; 7 bases fit TRBD1. Trimming cost V 2 bases and J 10 bases; bases outside gene matches: 8. The CDR3 extends over 15 amino acids. Germline V gives CDR1 MNHNS, CDR2 SASEGT.

This clonotype has at least ten counts. V usage is TRBV5-1 and J usage is TRBJ2-5; D is perhaps TRBD1 (6 bases). CDR3 size: 15 residues. CDR1 and CDR2 from the germline V gene are SGHRS and YFSETQ. Trimming stripped 1 base from V and 2 bases from J, with 12 bases between. The CDR3 DNA reads as TGCGCCAGCAGCTTGCAGGGGCCCGATCAAGAGACCCAGTACTTC. Its translation is CASSLQGPDQETQYF.

This clonotype was seen many times. The rearrangement uses TRBV29-1 and TRBJ2-5, with a tentative D call TRBD2 (5 bases). The V end lost 4 bases, the J end lost 5 bases, and 14 bases lay between the germline ends. CDR3 length: 13 amino acids. Germline CDR1 is SQVTM and CDR2 is ANQGSEA. The CDR3 coding sequence is TGCAGCGTTGGGGCCCCCCGAGGGGAGACCCAGTACTTC. Protein product: CSVGAPRGETQYF.